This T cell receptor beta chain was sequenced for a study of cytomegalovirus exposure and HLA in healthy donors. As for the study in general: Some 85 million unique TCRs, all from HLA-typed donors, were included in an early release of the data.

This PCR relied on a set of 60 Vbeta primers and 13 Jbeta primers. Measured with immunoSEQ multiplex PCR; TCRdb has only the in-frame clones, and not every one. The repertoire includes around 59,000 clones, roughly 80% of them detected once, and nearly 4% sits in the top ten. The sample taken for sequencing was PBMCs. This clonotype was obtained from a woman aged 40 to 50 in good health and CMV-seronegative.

The chain's CDR3 is CASSLDYRGSGLDSYEQYF. For the CDR3, the DNA is TGTGCCAGCAGCTTAGATTATAGGGGGTCCGGACTAGACTCCTACGAGCAGTACTTC. This chain connects TRBV11-2 to TRBJ2-7; weak D call: TRBD2 (7 bases). V was cut by 0 bases and J by 0 bases, with 21 bases left in between. Germline V gene sequence: CDR1 SGHAT, CDR2 FQNNGV. This CDR3 is 19 amino acids long.